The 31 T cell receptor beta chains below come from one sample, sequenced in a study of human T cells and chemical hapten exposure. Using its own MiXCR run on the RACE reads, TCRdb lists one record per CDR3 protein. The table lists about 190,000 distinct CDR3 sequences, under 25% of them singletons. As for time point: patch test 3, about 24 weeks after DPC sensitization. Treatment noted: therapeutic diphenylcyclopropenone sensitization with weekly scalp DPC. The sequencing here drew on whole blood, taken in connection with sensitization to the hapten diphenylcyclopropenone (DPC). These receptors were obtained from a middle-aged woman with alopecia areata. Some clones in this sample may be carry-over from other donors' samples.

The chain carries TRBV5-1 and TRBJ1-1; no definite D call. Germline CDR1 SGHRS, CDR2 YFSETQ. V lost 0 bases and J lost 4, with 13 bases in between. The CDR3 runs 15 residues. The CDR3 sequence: CASSLDGPGSTEAFF. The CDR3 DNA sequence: TGCGCCAGCAGCTTGGATGGTCCGGGAAGCACTGAAGCTTTCTTT. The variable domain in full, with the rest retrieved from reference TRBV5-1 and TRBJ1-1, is KAGVTQTPRYLIKTRGQQVTLSCSPISGHRSVSWYQQTPGQGLQFLFEYFSETQRNKGNFPGRFSGRQFSNSRSEMNVSTLELGDSALYLCASSLDGPGSTEAFFGQGTRLTVV.

The DNA for the CDR3 is TGTGCCAGCACCCGCGGGGCAGGGGTAGGAGAGACCCAGTACTTC. Translated: CASTRGAGVGETQYF. The rearrangement joins TRBV6-6 to TRBJ2-5, with D perhaps being TRBD1 or TRBD2 (6 bases each). In germline, CDR1 is MNHNY, CDR2 SVGAGI (reference sequence). This CDR3 spans 15 amino acids. The V end lost 7 bases, the J end lost 4 bases, and 19 bases lay between the germline ends.

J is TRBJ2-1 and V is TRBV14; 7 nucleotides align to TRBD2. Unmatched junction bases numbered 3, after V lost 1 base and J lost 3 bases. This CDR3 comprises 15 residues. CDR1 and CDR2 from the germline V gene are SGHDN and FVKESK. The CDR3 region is CASSQVASGYNEQFF. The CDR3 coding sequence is TGTGCCAGCAGCCAAGTGGCTAGCGGCTACAATGAGCAGTTCTTC.

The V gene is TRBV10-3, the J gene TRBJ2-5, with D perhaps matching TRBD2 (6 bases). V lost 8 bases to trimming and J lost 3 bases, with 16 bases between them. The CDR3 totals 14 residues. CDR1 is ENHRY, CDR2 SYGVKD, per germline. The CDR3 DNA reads TGTGCCATCCAGAAGGGTAGCGGCAAAGAGACCCAGTACTTC. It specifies CAIQKGSGKETQYF.

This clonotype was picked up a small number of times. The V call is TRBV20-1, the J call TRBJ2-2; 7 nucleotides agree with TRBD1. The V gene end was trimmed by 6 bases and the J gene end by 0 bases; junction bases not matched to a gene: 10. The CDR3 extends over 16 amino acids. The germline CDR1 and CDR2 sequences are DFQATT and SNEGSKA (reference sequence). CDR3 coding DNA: TGCAGTGCGCCAAACAGGGGCTCTTCGAACACCGGGGAGCTGTTTTTT. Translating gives CSAPNRGSSNTGELFF.

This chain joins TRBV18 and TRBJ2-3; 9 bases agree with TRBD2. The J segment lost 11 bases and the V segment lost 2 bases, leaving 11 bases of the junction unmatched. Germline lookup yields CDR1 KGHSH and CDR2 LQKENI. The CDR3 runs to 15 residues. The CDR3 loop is CASSPGSSGTRRQYF. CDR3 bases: TGTGCCAGCTCACCAGGGTCTAGCGGGACCCGGCGGCAGTATTTT.

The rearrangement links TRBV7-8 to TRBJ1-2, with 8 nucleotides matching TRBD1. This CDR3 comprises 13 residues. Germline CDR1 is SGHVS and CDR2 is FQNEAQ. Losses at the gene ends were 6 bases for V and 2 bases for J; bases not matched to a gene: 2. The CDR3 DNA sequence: TGTGCCAGCAGGGACAGGGAAAACTATGGCTACACCTTC. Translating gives CASRDRENYGYTF.

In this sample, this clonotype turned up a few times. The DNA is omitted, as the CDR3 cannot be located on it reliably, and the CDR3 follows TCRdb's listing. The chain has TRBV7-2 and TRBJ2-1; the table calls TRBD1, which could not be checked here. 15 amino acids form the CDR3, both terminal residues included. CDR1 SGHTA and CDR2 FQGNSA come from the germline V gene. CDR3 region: CASSFGQGSYNEQFF.

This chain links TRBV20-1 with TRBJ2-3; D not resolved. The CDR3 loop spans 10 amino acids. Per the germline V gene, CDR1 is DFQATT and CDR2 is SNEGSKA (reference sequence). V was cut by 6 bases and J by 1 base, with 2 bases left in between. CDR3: CSARTDTQYF. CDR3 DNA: TGCAGTGCCCGCACAGATACGCAGTATTTT.

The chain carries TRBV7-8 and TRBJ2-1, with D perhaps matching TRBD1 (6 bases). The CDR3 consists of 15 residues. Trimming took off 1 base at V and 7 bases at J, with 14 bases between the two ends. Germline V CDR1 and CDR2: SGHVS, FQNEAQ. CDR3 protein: CASSLVLVGGNEQFF. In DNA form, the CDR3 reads TGTGCCAGCAGCTTAGTATTAGTAGGGGGAAATGAGCAGTTCTTC.

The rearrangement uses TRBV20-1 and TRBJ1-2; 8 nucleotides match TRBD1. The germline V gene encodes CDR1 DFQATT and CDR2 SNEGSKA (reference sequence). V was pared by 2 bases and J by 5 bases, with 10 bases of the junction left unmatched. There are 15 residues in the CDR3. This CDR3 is CSARTAGTGWYGYTF. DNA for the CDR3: TGCAGTGCTAGAACAGCGGGGACAGGCTGGTATGGCTACACCTTC.

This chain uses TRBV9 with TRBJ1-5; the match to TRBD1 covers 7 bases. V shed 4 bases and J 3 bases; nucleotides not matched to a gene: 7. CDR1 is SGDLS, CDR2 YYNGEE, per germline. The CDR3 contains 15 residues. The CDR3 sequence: CASSPGTVNNQPQHF. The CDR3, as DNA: TGTGCCAGCAGCCCCGGGACAGTCAACAATCAGCCCCAGCATTTT.

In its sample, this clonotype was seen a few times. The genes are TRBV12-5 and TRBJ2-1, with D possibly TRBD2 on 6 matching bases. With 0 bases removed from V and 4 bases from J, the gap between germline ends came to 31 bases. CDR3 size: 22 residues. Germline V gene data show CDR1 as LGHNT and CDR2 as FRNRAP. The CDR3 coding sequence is TGTGCTAGTGGTTTGGTAAGGGGAAAAACTAGCCGGTGTTCCCAGCGGTACAATGAGCAGTTCTTC. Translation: CASGLVRGKTSRCSQRYNEQFF. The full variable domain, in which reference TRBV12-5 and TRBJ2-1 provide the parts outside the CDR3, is DARVTQTPRHKVTEMGQEVTMRCQPILGHNTVFWYRQTMMQGLELLAYFRNRAPLDDSGMPKDRFSAEMPDATLATLKIQPSEPRDSAVYFCASGLVRGKTSRCSQRYNEQFFGPGTRLTVL.

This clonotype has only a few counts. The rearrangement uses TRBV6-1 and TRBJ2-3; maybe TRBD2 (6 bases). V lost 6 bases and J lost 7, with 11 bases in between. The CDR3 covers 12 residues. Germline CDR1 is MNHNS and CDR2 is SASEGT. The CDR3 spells CASSGGENTQYF. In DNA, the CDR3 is TGTGCCAGCAGCGGAGGGGAAAATACGCAGTATTTT.

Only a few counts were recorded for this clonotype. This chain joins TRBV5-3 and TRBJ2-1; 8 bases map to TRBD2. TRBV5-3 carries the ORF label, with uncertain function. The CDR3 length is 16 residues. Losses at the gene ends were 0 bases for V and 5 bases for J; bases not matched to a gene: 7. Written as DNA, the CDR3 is TGTGCCAGAAGCTTGGTGAGCGGGAGACCCCACAATGAGCAGTTCTTC. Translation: CARSLVSGRPHNEQFF.

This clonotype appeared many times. CDR3 region: CASSRPSGVYNEQFF. CDR3 sequence (DNA): TGTGCCAGCAGTCGACCTAGCGGGGTCTACAATGAGCAGTTCTTC. The J gene is TRBJ2-1, the V gene TRBV6-2 or TRBV6-3, with 9 bases fitting TRBD2. With V trimmed by 5 bases and J by 3 bases, 5 bases remained unmatched. The germline gives CDR1 MNHEY, CDR2 SVGEGT. The CDR3 has 15 amino acids.

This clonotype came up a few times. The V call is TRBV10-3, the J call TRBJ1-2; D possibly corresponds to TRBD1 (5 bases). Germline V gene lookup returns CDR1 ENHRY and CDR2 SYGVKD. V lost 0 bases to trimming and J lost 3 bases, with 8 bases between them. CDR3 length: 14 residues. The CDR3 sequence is CAISESGTDYGYTF. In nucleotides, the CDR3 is TGTGCCATCAGTGAGTCCGGGACGGACTATGGCTACACCTTC.

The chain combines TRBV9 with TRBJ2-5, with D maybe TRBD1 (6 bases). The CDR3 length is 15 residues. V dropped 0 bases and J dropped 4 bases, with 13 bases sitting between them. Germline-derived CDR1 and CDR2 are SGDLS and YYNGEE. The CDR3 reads CASSVELGGGETQYF. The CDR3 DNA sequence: TGTGCCAGCAGCGTAGAGCTTGGGGGCGGAGAGACCCAGTACTTC.

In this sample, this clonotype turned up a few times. The CDR3 region is CASRGTSGGFNEQFF. In DNA form, the CDR3 reads TGTGCCAGCAGAGGGACTAGCGGGGGCTTCAATGAGCAGTTCTTC. This chain joins TRBV6-5 and TRBJ2-1; the match to TRBD2 covers 14 bases. Germline CDR1 reads MNHEY; CDR2 reads SVGAGI. The length of the CDR3 is 15 residues. The V and J ends lost 6 bases and 6 bases, in that order; junction bases with no gene match: 4.

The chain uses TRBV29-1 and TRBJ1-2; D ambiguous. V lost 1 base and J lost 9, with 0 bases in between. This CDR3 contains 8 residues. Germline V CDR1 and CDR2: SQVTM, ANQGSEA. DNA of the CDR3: TGCAGCGTTGAAGGCTACACCTTC. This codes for CSVEGYTF.

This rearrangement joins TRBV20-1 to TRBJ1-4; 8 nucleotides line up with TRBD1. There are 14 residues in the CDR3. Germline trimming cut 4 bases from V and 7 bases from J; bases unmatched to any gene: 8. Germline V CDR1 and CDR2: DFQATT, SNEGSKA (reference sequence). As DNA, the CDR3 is TGCAGTGCTACCTGGGGCAGGGGGCTTGAAAAACTGTTTTTT. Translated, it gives CSATWGRGLEKLFF.

The CDR3 region is CASSLEDRGKAFF. The DNA for the CDR3 is TGTGCCAGCAGCTTGGAAGACAGGGGAAAAGCTTTCTTT. The chain couples TRBV5-6 to TRBJ1-1; 8 nucleotides match TRBD1. Germline V CDR1 and CDR2: SGHDT, YYEEEE. This CDR3 region has 13 residues. Trimming cost V 0 bases and J 9 bases; bases outside gene matches: 4.

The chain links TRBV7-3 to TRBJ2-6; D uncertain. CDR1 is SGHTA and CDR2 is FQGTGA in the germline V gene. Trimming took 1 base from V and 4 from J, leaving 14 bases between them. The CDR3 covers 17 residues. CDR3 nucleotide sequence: TGTGCCAGCAGCTTAAAAAGTGATAGGAGCGGGGCCAACGTCCTGACTTTC. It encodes CASSLKSDRSGANVLTF.

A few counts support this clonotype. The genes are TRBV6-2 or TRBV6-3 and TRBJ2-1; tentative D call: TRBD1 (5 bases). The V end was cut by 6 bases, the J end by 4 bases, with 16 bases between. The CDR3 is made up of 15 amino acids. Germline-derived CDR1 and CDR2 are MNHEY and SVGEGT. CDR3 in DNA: TGTGCCAGCAGCGACCGGCAGGGTGGGTACAATGAGCAGTTCTTC. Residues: CASSDRQGGYNEQFF.

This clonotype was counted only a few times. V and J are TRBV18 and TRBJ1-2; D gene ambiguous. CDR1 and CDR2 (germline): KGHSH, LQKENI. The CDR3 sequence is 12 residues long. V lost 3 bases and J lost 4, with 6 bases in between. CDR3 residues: CASSPEPYGYTF. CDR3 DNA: TGTGCCAGCTCACCGGAGCCCTATGGCTACACCTTC.

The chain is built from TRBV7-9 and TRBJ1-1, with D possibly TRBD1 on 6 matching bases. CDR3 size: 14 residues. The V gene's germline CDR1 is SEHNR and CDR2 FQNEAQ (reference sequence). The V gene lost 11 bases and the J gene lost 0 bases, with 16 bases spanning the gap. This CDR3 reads CAGRRTGLNTEAFF. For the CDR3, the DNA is TGTGCCGGCCGCCGTACAGGGCTGAACACTGAAGCTTTCTTT.

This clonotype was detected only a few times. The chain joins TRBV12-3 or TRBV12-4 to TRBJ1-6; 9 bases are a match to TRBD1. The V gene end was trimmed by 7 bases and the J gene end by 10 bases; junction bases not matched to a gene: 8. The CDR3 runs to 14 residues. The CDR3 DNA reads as TGTGCCAGCATGGGACAGGGCTCTCAATCACCCCTCCACTTT. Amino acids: CASMGQGSQSPLHF.

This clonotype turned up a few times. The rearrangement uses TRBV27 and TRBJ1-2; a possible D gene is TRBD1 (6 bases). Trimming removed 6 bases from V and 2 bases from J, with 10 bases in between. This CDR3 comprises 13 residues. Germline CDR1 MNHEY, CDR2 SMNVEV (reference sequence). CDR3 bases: TGTGCCAGCAGGGGGGCAGGAAACTATGGCTACACCTTC. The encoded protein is CASRGAGNYGYTF.

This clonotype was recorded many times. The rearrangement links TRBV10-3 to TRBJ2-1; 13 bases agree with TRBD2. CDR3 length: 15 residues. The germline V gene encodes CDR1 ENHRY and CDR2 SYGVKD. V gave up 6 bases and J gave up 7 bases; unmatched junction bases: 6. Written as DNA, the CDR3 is TGTGCCATCAGGTCGGGACTAGCGGGATTAAATGAGCAGTTCTTC. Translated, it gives CAIRSGLAGLNEQFF.

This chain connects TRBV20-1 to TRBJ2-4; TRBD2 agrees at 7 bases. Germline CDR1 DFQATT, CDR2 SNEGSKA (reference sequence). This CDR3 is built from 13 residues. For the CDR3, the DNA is TGCAGCGGGGCGGGGAGGGCCTTAGACATTCAGTACTTC. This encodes CSGAGRALDIQYF.

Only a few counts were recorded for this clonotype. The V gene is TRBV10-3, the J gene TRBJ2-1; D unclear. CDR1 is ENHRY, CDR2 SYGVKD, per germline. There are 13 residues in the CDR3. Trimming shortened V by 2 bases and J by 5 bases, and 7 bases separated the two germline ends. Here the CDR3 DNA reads TGTGCCATCAGTGAGGCAGGAGACAATGAGCAGTTCTTC. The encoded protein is CAISEAGDNEQFF.